This entry lists 8 T cell receptor beta chains sequenced from one sample in a study of cytomegalovirus exposure and HLA in healthy donors. The study ran its PCR with 60 Vbeta and 13 Jbeta primers. TCRdb's copy holds only in-frame clones and misses some; the assay was immunoSEQ multiplex PCR. The data hold 130,000 to 150,000 clones, with around 75% observed a single time. The sequenced sample consisted of PBMCs. The receptor set was obtained from a young woman in good health and CMV-seronegative.

This clone was observed a handful of times. This chain links TRBV6-5 with TRBJ1-2; D unclear. Germline assignment: CDR1 MNHEY and CDR2 SVGAGI. The CDR3 totals 13 residues. The ends were cut back, 2 bases at V and 1 base at J, with 5 bases in the middle. CDR3 DNA sequence: TGTGCCAGCAGTTACGCGAGTAACTATGGCTACACCTTC. Its protein product is CASSYASNYGYTF.

The rearrangement uses TRBV2 and TRBJ2-1; 12 bases are a match to TRBD1. Germline V gene lookup returns CDR1 SNHLY and CDR2 FYNNEI. V was pared by 7 bases and J by 7 bases, with 5 bases of the junction left unmatched. This CDR3 contains 14 residues. CDR3: CASIRDRGLNEQFF. DNA for the CDR3: TGTGCCAGCATCCGGGACAGGGGGCTGAATGAGCAGTTCTTC.

The genes are TRBV9 and TRBJ2-7; possible D gene TRBD2, 5 bases. V lost 1 base and J lost 7, with 12 bases in between. The CDR3 is 13 amino acids. Germline lookup yields CDR1 SGDLS and CDR2 YYNGEE. Here the CDR3 DNA reads TGTGCCAGCAGCGTATCTCCGGCGGGTGAGCAGTACTTC. The encoded protein is CASSVSPAGEQYF.

V usage is TRBV30 and J usage is TRBJ1-3, with unresolved D. The CDR3 length is 14 residues. Germline V gene sequence: CDR1 GTSNPN, CDR2 SVGIG (reference sequence). Trimming stripped 1 base from V and 4 bases from J, with 11 bases between. The CDR3 protein is CAWSDSRPGNTIYF. CDR3 nucleotide sequence: TGTGCCTGGAGTGATTCTAGGCCGGGAAACACCATATATTTT.

This clone came up once. V and J are TRBV7-9 and TRBJ1-4; D is uncertain. CDR1 and CDR2 from the germline V gene are SEHNR and FQNEAQ (reference sequence). This CDR3 region has 12 residues. Trimming removed 5 bases at V and 6 bases at J, with 7 bases between. CDR3 protein: CASSPPYEKLFF. DNA for the CDR3: TGTGCCAGCAGCCCTCCGTATGAAAAACTGTTTTTT.

The gene calls are TRBV27 and TRBJ1-4; 12 nucleotides agree with TRBD1. Germline V gives CDR1 MNHEY, CDR2 SMNVEV (reference sequence). The CDR3 extends over 17 amino acids. V shed 3 bases and J 8 bases; nucleotides not matched to a gene: 10. CDR3 nucleotide sequence: TGTGCCAGCAGTTTGTTCGGGACAGGGGGCCGGGACGAAAAACTGTTTTTT. As protein: CASSLFGTGGRDEKLFF.

The chain employs TRBV2 and TRBJ2-2; TRBD1 might be the D (5 bases). Germline CDR1 SNHLY, CDR2 FYNNEI. V lost 4 bases to trimming and J lost 1 base, with 7 bases between them. The length of the CDR3 is 14 residues. CDR3 amino acids: CASSAQGNTGELFF. CDR3 nucleotide sequence: TGTGCCAGCAGTGCGCAGGGGAACACCGGGGAGCTGTTTTTT.

The rearrangement links TRBV5-4 to TRBJ1-3, with D tentatively TRBD1 (6 bases). The V gene's germline CDR1 is SGHNT and CDR2 YYREEE (reference sequence). V was pared by 0 bases and J by 0 bases, with 13 bases between. This CDR3 has 17 residues. CDR3 sequence: CASSLARTGSSGNTIYF. Here the CDR3 DNA reads TGTGCCAGCAGCTTGGCAAGAACAGGGAGCTCTGGAAACACCATATATTTT.